These 29 T cell receptor beta chains came from one sample sequenced in a study of Tregs in tolerant kidney transplant recipients. Using immunoSEQ multiplex PCR, the repertoire was profiled, and TCRdb retains in-frame clones only, with some absent. This listing includes roughly 50,000 clones. The sample here was CD4+ T cells from blood, taken before the transplant. The origin of the receptors is a human donor who received a combined kidney and bone marrow transplant.

A remark on this clone: The DNA ends 3 residues before the CDR3 does, and the rest of the CDR3 is filled in from the germline J gene. The chain couples TRBV2 to TRBJ1-2; D is possibly TRBD1 (6 bases). Germline values: CDR1 SNHLY, CDR2 FYNNEI. The CDR3 is 13 amino acids. V was shortened by 5 bases and J by 4 bases, with 11 bases between the two germline ends. The part of the CDR3 DNA that was read is TGTGCCAGCAGTAAACAGGGAATCTATGGC. Residues: CASSKQGIYG. The whole CDR3 reads CASSKQGIYGYTF.

Regarding this clone: The read halts 3 residues ahead of the CDR3 end, with the missing end drawn from the germline J gene. The chain uses TRBV2 and TRBJ1-2; 7 bases are shared with TRBD1. J gave up 3 bases and V 7 bases, and 2 bases lay outside the gene matches. Germline V gives CDR1 SNHLY, CDR2 FYNNEI. The CDR3 runs to 12 residues. The CDR3 region is CASNQGDYGYTF. CDR3 DNA (partial): TGTGCCAGCAACCAGGGGGACTATGGC.

A word on this clone: The CDR3 is cut off 3 residues early in the read; its end comes from the germline J gene. The chain links TRBV7-6 to TRBJ2-7, with 9 bases identical to TRBD2. Germline V gene data show CDR1 as SGHVS and CDR2 as FNYEAQ. CDR3 length: 18 amino acids. Germline trimming cut 2 bases from V and 0 bases from J; bases unmatched to any gene: 11. Partial CDR3 DNA: TGTGCCAGCAGCTTATCCCCTAGGCGGGGGGGTAGCTCCTACGAG. Translation: CASSLSPRRGGSSYE. The whole CDR3 sequence is CASSLSPRRGGSSYEQYF.

For this clone: Read coverage stops 3 residues before the CDR3 terminus; the germline J gene supplies the remainder. The rearrangement joins TRBV10-3 to TRBJ1-2, with 9 nucleotides matching TRBD1. The CDR3 has 14 amino acids. The V and J ends lost 5 bases and 3 bases, in that order; junction bases with no gene match: 4. CDR1 is ENHRY and CDR2 is SYGVKD in the germline V gene. CDR3: CAISRQGGDYGYTF. The DNA read from the CDR3 is TGTGCCATCAGTAGACAGGGGGGGGACTATGGC.

Regarding this clone: The CDR3 end lies 3 residues beyond the end of the read and is filled in from the germline J gene. V usage is TRBV7-2 and J usage is TRBJ1-2, with TRBD1 matching 9 bases. There are 13 residues in the CDR3. Germline CDR1 and CDR2: SGHTA and FQGNSA. The chain's CDR3 is CASSPGQGSGYTF. The sequenced part of the CDR3 DNA is TGTGCCAGCAGCCCGGGACAGGGTAGCGGC.

Concerning this clone: The read ends 3 residues shy of where the CDR3 ends; the end is completed using the germline J gene. The J gene is TRBJ2-7, the V gene TRBV18, with 8 bases matching TRBD1. The trim removed 4 bases at V and 4 bases at J, leaving 6 bases unmatched. The CDR3 consists of 14 residues. From germline, CDR1 is KGHSH and CDR2 LQKENI. CDR3 amino acids: CASSRAGGFYEQYF. The CDR3 DNA, read in part, is TGTGCCAGCTCACGGGCAGGGGGCTTTTACGAG.

This CDR3 reads CASSPRTGYGYTF. The CDR3 DNA, read in part, is TGTGCCAGCAGCCCCAGGACTGGCTATGGC. The chain joins TRBV7-2 to TRBJ1-2; D gene unclear. The CDR3 end lies 3 residues beyond the end of the read and is filled in from the germline J gene. This CDR3 is 13 amino acids long. With 5 bases removed from V and 4 bases from J, the gap between germline ends came to 11 bases. Germline V gene lookup returns CDR1 SGHTA and CDR2 FQGNSA.

Of note for this clone: The read ends 3 residues early relative to the CDR3; the germline J gene fills the gap. The rearrangement joins TRBV30 to TRBJ1-1; possible D gene TRBD1, 5 bases. V dropped 4 bases and J dropped 3 bases, with 18 bases sitting between them. The CDR3 has 15 amino acids. Germline CDR1 reads GTSNPN; CDR2 reads SVGIG (reference sequence). The CDR3 sequence: CAWTGSGLGDTEAFF. CDR3 bases read: TGTGCCTGGACGGGATCGGGCCTAGGGGACACTGAA. The full variable domain, rest sourced from reference TRBV30 and TRBJ1-1, is SQTIHQWPATLVQPVGSPLSLECTVEGTSNPNLYWYRQAAGRGLQLLFYSVGIGQISSEVPQNLSASRPQDRQFILSSKKLLLSDSGFYLCAWTGSGLGDTEAFFGQGTRLTVV.

With respect to this clone: The read ends 3 residues early relative to the CDR3; the germline J gene fills the gap. V usage is TRBV20-1 and J usage is TRBJ2-7; TRBD1 might be the D (5 bases). The CDR3 is made up of 13 amino acids. V was shortened by 7 bases and J by 2 bases, with 15 bases between the two germline ends. Germline V gene sequence: CDR1 DFQATT, CDR2 SNEGSKA (reference sequence). The CDR3 region is CSVKGALTYEQYF. The part of the CDR3 DNA that was read is TGCAGTGTTAAAGGGGCACTTACCTACGAG.

Of note for this clone: The read ends 3 residues early relative to the CDR3; the germline J gene fills the gap. The chain carries TRBV29-1 and TRBJ2-7, with a weak D call TRBD2 (7 bases). CDR1 SQVTM and CDR2 ANQGSEA come from the germline V gene. This CDR3 has 13 amino acids. The V end was cut by 1 base, the J end by 2 bases, with 9 bases between. The CDR3 sequence: CSVEGGGPYEQYF. The sequenced CDR3 bases are TGCAGCGTTGAAGGGGGGGGCCCCTACGAG.

The CDR3 protein is CASSMFASGGRNTGELFF. The CDR3 DNA, read in part, is TGTGCCAGTAGTATGTTTGCTAGCGGGGGAAGAAACACCGGGGAG. The chain combines TRBV19 with TRBJ2-2; 10 bases match TRBD2. The missing CDR3 end, 3 residues past where the read stops, is filled in from the germline J gene. The CDR3 length is 18 residues. V trimming: 3 bases; J trimming: 2 bases; junction bases outside the gene matches: 9. CDR1 LNHDA and CDR2 SQIVND come from the germline V gene (reference sequence). Drawing the rest from reference TRBV19 and TRBJ2-2, the complete variable domain is DGGITQSPKYLFRKEGQNVTLSCEQNLNHDAMYWYRQDPGQGLRLIYYSQIVNDFQKGDIAEGYSVSREKKESFPLTVTSAQKNPTAFYLCASSMFASGGRNTGELFFGEGSRLTVL.

The covered CDR3 bases are TGTGCCAGCAGCCCCGGGAGGGGAAGGCGGGAGACC. It translates to CASSPGRGRRET. The complete CDR3 protein is CASSPGRGRRETQYF. The chain links TRBV7-9 to TRBJ2-5, with 8 bases lining up with TRBD2. The read halts 3 residues ahead of the CDR3 end, with the missing end drawn from the germline J gene. Trimming at V came to 5 bases and at J to 5 bases, leaving 10 bases not matched to a gene. Germline loops: CDR1 SEHNR, CDR2 FQNEAQ (reference sequence). This CDR3 has 15 amino acids.

A note on this clone: Coverage ceases 3 residues before the CDR3 finishes, and the germline J gene fills in the end. V is TRBV19 and J is TRBJ2-1; TRBD1 is a possible D gene (6 bases). Germline loops: CDR1 LNHDA, CDR2 SQIVND (reference sequence). This CDR3 is 16 amino acids long. V lost 5 bases and J 3 bases, leaving 17 bases between the germline ends. The CDR3: CASSGPPGHLYNEQFF. The part of the CDR3 DNA that was read is TGTGCCAGTAGTGGGCCGCCGGGACACCTCTACAATGAG.

For this clone: The CDR3 end falls 3 residues outside the read, so it is completed with the germline J gene. This chain links TRBV29-1 with TRBJ1-1; maybe TRBD1 (5 bases). Trimming pared 6 bases from V and 0 bases from J, leaving 20 bases between. Germline lookup yields CDR1 SQVTM and CDR2 ANQGSEA. CDR3 length: 16 residues. The CDR3 DNA, read in part, is TGCAGCGTAGACGGTCCCCAGGGAGTCATGAACACTGAA. This sequence encodes CSVDGPQGVMNTE. The CDR3, in full, reads CSVDGPQGVMNTEAFF.

On this clone itself: Read coverage stops 3 residues before the CDR3 terminus; the germline J gene supplies the remainder. The chain has TRBV7-2 and TRBJ1-2; weak D call: TRBD1 (6 bases). The CDR3 loop spans 13 amino acids. Germline lookup yields CDR1 SGHTA and CDR2 FQGNSA. V was cut by 5 bases and J by 5 bases, with 12 bases left in between. The CDR3 spells CASSQPQGYGYTF. The CDR3 bases that were read are TGTGCCAGCAGCCAACCCCAGGGGTATGGC.

Concerning this clone itself: The read ends 3 residues early relative to the CDR3; the germline J gene fills the gap. V and J are TRBV7-7 and TRBJ1-4; D gene ambiguous. The CDR3 is 8 amino acids. Germline lookup yields CDR1 SSHAT and CDR2 FNYEAQ (reference sequence). CDR3 protein: CAGGKLFF. Partial CDR3 DNA: TGTGCCGGCGGTAAA.

With regard to this clone: The read terminates 3 residues before the CDR3 end, so the remaining end is supplied by the germline J gene. The V and J genes are TRBV2 and TRBJ2-5, with 8 bases lining up with TRBD2. V trimming: 3 bases; J trimming: 4 bases; junction bases outside the gene matches: 4. CDR3 length: 14 residues. Germline CDR1 is SNHLY and CDR2 is FYNNEI. The DNA read from the CDR3 is TGTGCCAGCAGTGAGAGGACTAGCCGAGAGACC. Encoded protein: CASSERTSRET. The CDR3, in full, reads CASSERTSRETQYF.

A word on this clone: With the read ending 3 residues before the CDR3 end, the germline J gene is used to fill in that end. The J gene is TRBJ2-1, the V gene TRBV30, with 13 bases matching TRBD2. The CDR3 has 16 residues. V shed 2 bases and J 6 bases; nucleotides not matched to a gene: 7. Germline V CDR1 and CDR2: GTSNPN, SVGIG (reference sequence). CDR3: CAWSPPTSGRANEQFF. CDR3 DNA (partial): TGTGCCTGGAGTCCACCTACTAGCGGGAGGGCCAATGAG.

Comment on this clone: The CDR3 goes on 3 residues after the read ends, and that part is filled in from the germline J gene. The rearrangement joins TRBV30 to TRBJ2-3; 11 bases fit TRBD2. Trimming at V came to 2 bases and at J to 4 bases, leaving 2 bases not matched to a gene. The CDR3 spans 14 residues. Germline values: CDR1 GTSNPN, CDR2 SVGIG (reference sequence). The sequenced CDR3 bases are TGTGCCTGGAGTTCGGGACTAGCGGCAGATACG. It specifies CAWSSGLAADT. The CDR3 in full is CAWSSGLAADTQYF.

Notes on this clone: Read coverage stops 3 residues before the CDR3 terminus; the germline J gene supplies the remainder. The chain recombines TRBV6-2 or TRBV6-3 with TRBJ2-3; D ambiguous. The CDR3 is 14 residues long. V dropped 2 bases and J dropped 0 bases, with 6 bases sitting between them. Germline values: CDR1 MNHEY, CDR2 SVGEGT. CDR3 region: CASSYRVSTDTQYF. The sequenced part of the CDR3 DNA is TGTGCCAGCAGTTACCGCGTGAGCACAGATACG.

As regards this clone: Coverage ceases 3 residues before the CDR3 finishes, and the germline J gene fills in the end. The chain joins TRBV6-2 or TRBV6-3 to TRBJ2-7, with D perhaps TRBD2 (6 bases). V gave up 2 bases and J gave up 3 bases, with 11 bases separating them. This CDR3 has 14 amino acids. The germline gives CDR1 MNHEY, CDR2 SVGEGT. Here the CDR3 reads CASSYGGTVYEQYF. Incomplete CDR3 DNA: TGTGCCAGCAGTTACGGGGGGACGGTCTACGAG.

On this clone itself: Read data end 3 residues before the CDR3 end; the end is taken from the germline J gene. The V call is TRBV5-6, the J call TRBJ2-7, with 8 positions matching TRBD2. The V and J ends lost 7 bases and 6 bases, in that order; junction bases with no gene match: 15. Germline CDR1 is SGHDT and CDR2 is YYEEEE. There are 15 residues in the CDR3. The CDR3 DNA, read in part, is TGTGCCAGCCAATCTTCAGCGGGAGACCCCTTCGAG. As protein: CASQSSAGDPFE. The whole CDR3 region reads CASQSSAGDPFEQYF.

About this clone itself: Read coverage stops 3 residues before the CDR3 terminus; the germline J gene supplies the remainder. The chain employs TRBV5-1 and TRBJ2-1, with 9 bases fitting TRBD2. The V and J ends lost 0 bases and 7 bases, in that order; junction bases with no gene match: 5. CDR1 and CDR2 (germline): SGHRS, YFSETQ. The CDR3 covers 15 residues. CDR3 amino acids: CASSLVRGGLNEQFF. The covered CDR3 bases are TGCGCCAGCAGCTTGGTGCGGGGGGGCCTGAATGAG.

Note on this clone: The CDR3 extends 3 residues past the end of the read, so its final part is completed from the germline J gene. The chain has TRBV6-2 or TRBV6-3 and TRBJ1-2, with TRBD1 matching over 7 bases. Germline V lookup: CDR1 MNHEY, CDR2 SVGEGT. The CDR3 has 13 residues. With V trimmed by 6 bases and J by 4 bases, 5 bases remained unmatched. This CDR3 reads CASRLRDSYGYTF. CDR3 DNA, as far as it was read: TGTGCCAGCAGACTCCGGGACAGCTATGGC.

Turning to this clone: Read sequence stops 3 residues before the CDR3 end, and the germline J gene provides the missing end. The chain links TRBV5-1 to TRBJ1-1; D not resolved. The V end lost 1 base, the J end lost 2 bases, and 15 bases lay between the germline ends. Germline CDR1 SGHRS, CDR2 YFSETQ. The CDR3 has 16 residues. The CDR3 here is CASSLTWKAGNTEAFF. The sequenced CDR3 bases are TGCGCCAGCAGCTTGACCTGGAAGGCGGGAAACACTGAA.

Comment on this clone: The CDR3 goes on 3 residues after the read ends, and that part is filled in from the germline J gene. The chain recombines TRBV2 with TRBJ2-7, with a possible D match to TRBD2 (5 bases). This CDR3 is built from 12 residues. The V end was cut by 9 bases, the J end by 6 bases, with 15 bases between. Germline V CDR1 and CDR2: SNHLY, FYNNEI. The covered CDR3 bases are TGTGCCAGTCTAGGGCCTGCGGGCGAG. Translation: CASLGPAGE. The full CDR3 sequence reads CASLGPAGEQYF.

On this clone itself: The read is 3 residues too short to cover the CDR3 end, so that end is filled in from the germline J gene. The genes are TRBV2 and TRBJ1-2; D gene uncertain. The CDR3 covers 12 residues. Trimming shortened V by 4 bases and J by 6 bases, and 9 bases separated the two germline ends. Germline CDR1 reads SNHLY; CDR2 reads FYNNEI. The sequenced part of the CDR3 DNA is TGTGCCAGCAGTGGAAGGGCCGATGGC. This codes for CASSGRADG. The whole CDR3 sequence is CASSGRADGYTF.

Of note for this clone: The read gets to within 3 residues of the CDR3 end, and the germline J gene fills in the rest. The chain couples TRBV7-9 to TRBJ2-4; 7 bases align to TRBD2. The V and J ends lost 11 bases and 1 base, in that order; junction bases with no gene match: 8. Germline V gives CDR1 SEHNR, CDR2 FQNEAQ (reference sequence). CDR3 length: 14 residues. The CDR3 bases that were read are TGTGCCTCGGGAGCGGGAATGGCCAAAAACATT. It is translated as CASGAGMAKNI. The complete CDR3 protein is CASGAGMAKNIQYF.

In the case of this clone: Read data end 3 residues before the CDR3 end; the end is taken from the germline J gene. This rearrangement joins TRBV19 to TRBJ1-4; D not certain. This CDR3 region has 15 residues. V lost 6 bases and J 5 bases, leaving 16 bases between the germline ends. CDR1 LNHDA and CDR2 SQIVND come from the germline V gene (reference sequence). The chain's CDR3 is CASSAIRTPNEKLFF. The sequenced CDR3 bases are TGTGCCAGTAGCGCAATCCGGACTCCCAATGAAAAA.